The source of this T cell receptor beta chain is a study of blood T cell repertoires in COVID-19. Turning to the study itself: T cells, B-cell-depleted T cells, or PBMCs supplied cDNA or gDNA.

The CDR3 runs to 14 residues. Germline V gives CDR1 LNHDA, CDR2 SQIVND (reference sequence). V shed 6 bases and J 8 bases; nucleotides not matched to a gene: 6. Per the study methods: Amplified reference gene primers provided the basis for estimating nucleated cell counts. Profiling relied on immunoSEQ multiplex PCR, and the TCRdb table lists in-frame clones only, not all of them. V, J and clone size are taken as reported in that table, and D and trimming were inferred from the DNA itself. Here the sample spans approximately 99,000 clones, 70% to 90% being singletons. The sequenced sample consisted of peripheral blood. This receptor was taken from a human donor in a cohort sampled during active COVID-19. J is TRBJ2-1 and V is TRBV19, with TRBD2 matching over 11 bases. CDR3 sequence: CASRATSGADEQFF. CDR3 coding DNA: TGTGCCAGTAGGGCGACTAGCGGGGCTGATGAGCAGTTCTTC.